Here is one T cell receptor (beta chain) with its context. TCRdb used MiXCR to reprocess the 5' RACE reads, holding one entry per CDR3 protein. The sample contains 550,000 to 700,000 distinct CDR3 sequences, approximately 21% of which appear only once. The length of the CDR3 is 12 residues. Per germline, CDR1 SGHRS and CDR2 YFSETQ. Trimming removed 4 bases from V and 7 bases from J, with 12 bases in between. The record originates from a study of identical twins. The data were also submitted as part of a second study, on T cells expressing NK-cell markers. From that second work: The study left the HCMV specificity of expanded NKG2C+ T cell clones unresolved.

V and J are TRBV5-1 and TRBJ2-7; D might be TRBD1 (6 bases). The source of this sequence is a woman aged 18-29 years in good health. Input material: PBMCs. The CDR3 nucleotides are TGCGCCAGCAGCCAGGGGTTTAGGGAGCAGTACTTC. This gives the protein CASSQGFREQYF.